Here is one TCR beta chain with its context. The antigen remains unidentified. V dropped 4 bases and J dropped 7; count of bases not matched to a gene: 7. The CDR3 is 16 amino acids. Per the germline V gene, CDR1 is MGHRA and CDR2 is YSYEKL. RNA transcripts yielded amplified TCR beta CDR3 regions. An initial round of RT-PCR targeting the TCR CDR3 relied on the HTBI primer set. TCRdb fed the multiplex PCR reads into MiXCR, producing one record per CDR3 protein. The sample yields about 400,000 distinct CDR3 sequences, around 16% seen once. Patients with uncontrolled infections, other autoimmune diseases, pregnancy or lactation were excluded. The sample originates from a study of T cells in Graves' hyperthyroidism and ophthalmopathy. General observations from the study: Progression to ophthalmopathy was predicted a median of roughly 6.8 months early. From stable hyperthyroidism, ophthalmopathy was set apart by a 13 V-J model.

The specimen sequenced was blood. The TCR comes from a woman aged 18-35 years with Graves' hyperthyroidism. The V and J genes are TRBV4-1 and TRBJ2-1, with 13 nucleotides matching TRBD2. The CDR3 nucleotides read TGCGCCAGCAGCCTCACACTAGCGGGAGGGCCAAATGAGCAGTTCTTC. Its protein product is CASSLTLAGGPNEQFF.